This T cell receptor (beta chain) was sequenced in a study of T cell changes during pregnancy in multiple sclerosis. Produced via immunoSEQ multiplex PCR; TCRdb's table is partial and in-frame only. The sample includes under 150,000 clones, 90% to 98% of them seen just once. The germline CDR1 and CDR2 sequences are SEHNR and FQNEAQ (reference sequence). The CDR3 contains 13 residues. V was clipped by 5 bases and J by 4 bases, with 10 bases between them. The chain employs TRBV7-9 and TRBJ2-3, with D perhaps matching TRBD1 or TRBD2 (6 bases each). The input for sequencing was peripheral blood, taken after pregnancy. This clonotype was obtained from a female donor with multiple sclerosis, enrolled in a pregnancy study. As DNA, the CDR3 is TGTGCCAGCAGCCTAGGGGGGCCAGATACGCAGTATTTT. Translation gives CASSLGGPDTQYF.